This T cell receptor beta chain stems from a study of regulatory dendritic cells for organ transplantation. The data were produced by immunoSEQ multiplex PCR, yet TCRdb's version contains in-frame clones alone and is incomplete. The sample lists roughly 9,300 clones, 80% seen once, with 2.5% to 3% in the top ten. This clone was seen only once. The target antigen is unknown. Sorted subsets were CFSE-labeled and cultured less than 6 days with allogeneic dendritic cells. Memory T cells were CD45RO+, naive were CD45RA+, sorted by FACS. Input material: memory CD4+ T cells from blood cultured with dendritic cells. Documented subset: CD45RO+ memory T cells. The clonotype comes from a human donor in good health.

The CDR3 region is CASSPDGNYGYTF. CDR3 nucleotide sequence: TGTGCCAGCAGCCCGGACGGAAACTATGGCTACACCTTC. The V call is TRBV7-2, the J call TRBJ1-2; no firm D call. This CDR3 is 13 amino acids long. V was shortened by 5 bases and J by 2 bases, with 9 bases between the two germline ends. The germline CDR1 and CDR2 sequences are SGHTA and FQGNSA.